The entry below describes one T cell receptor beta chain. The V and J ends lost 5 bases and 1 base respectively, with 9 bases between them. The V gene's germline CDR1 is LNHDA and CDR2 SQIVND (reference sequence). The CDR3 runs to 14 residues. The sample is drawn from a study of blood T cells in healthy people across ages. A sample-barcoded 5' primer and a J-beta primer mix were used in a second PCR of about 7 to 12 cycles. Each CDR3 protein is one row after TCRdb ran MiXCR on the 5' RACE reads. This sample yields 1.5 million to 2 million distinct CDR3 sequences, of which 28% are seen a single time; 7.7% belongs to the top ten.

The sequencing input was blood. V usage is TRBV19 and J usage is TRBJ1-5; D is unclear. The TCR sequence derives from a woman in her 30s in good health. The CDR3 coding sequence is TGTGCCAGTAGTCCTATACAAAGCAATCAGCCCCAGCATTTT. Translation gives CASSPIQSNQPQHF. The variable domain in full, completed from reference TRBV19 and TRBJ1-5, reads DGGITQSPKYLFRKEGQNVTLSCEQNLNHDAMYWYRQDPGQGLRLIYYSQIVNDFQKGDIAEGYSVSREKKESFPLTVTSAQKNPTAFYLCASSPIQSNQPQHFGDGTRLSIL.